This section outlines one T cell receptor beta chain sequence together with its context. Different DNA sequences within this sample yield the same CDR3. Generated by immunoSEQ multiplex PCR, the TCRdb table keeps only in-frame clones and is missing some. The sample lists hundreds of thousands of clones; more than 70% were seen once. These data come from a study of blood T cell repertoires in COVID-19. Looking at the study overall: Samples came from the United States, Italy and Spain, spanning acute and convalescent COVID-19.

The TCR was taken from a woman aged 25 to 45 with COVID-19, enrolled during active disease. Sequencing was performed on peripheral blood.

CDR3 loop: CASSLGGANTGELFF. CDR3 DNA: TGCGCCAGCAGCTTGGGTGGAGCGAACACCGGGGAGCTGTTTTTT. The chain joins TRBV5-1 to TRBJ2-2; D gene unclear. Germline CDR1 SGHRS, CDR2 YFSETQ. V gave up 0 bases and J gave up 0 bases, with 6 bases separating them. The CDR3 runs to 15 residues.